The sequence of this TCR beta chain was determined in a study of vaccination and CD4 T cells after COVID-19. Study-level background: By nasal swab PCR, the convalescent patients were SARS-CoV-2 positive, with ten or so mild cases and one severe. Overlapping spike peptides from SARS-CoV-2, HCoV-NL63, HCoV-OC43 and HCoV-229E served to stimulate the cells.

Sequencing of DNA taken from cultured CD4+ T cells relied on the Oncomine TCR Beta short-read assay. TCRdb used MiXCR to reprocess the PCR reads, holding one entry per CDR3 protein. Of under 20,000 distinct CDR3 sequences listed, over 45% are singletons. In the case of this clonotype: Antigen unknown.

Treatment described: roughly ten-day PBMC culture with coronavirus spike peptide pools or control peptides (ViraFEST assay). More than 1.5 million PBMCs were grown per well alongside roughly 10 IU/ml IL-2 and 10 ug/ml peptide pools. With 6 bases removed from V and 1 base from J, the gap between germline ends came to 6 bases. This CDR3 is 12 amino acids long. The germline V gene has CDR1 DFQATT and CDR2 SNEGSKA (reference sequence). This receptor was identified in a human donor who had recovered from COVID-19. V usage is TRBV20-1 and J usage is TRBJ2-2; the D gene is possibly TRBD2 (5 bases). Sequences were derived from CD4+ T cells from blood, cultured in vitro, sampled before SARS-CoV-2 vaccination. CDR3 in DNA: TGCAGTGCCCGGGGGAACACCGGGGAGCTGTTTTTT. It yields the protein CSARGNTGELFF.